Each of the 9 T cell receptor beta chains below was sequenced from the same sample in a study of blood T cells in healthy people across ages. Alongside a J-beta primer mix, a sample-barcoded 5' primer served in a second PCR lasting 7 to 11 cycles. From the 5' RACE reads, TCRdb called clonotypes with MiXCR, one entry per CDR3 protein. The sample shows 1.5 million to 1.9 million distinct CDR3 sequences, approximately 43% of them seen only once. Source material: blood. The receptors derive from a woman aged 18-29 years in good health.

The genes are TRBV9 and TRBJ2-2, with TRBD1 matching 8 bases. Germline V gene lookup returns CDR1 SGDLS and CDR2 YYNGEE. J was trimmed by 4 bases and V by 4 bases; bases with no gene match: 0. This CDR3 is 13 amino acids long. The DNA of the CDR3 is TGTGCCAGCAGCCAGGGGGCCACCGGGGAGCTGTTTTTT. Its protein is CASSQGATGELFF.

The CDR3 DNA follows: TGTGCCAGTAAGGGGGACAGCTACGAGCAGTACTTC. Encoded protein: CASKGDSYEQYF. This chain links TRBV7-9 with TRBJ2-5; 7 bases map to TRBD1. TRBJ2-7 matches the DNA end more closely, so the J call is doubtful. Germline lookup yields CDR1 SEHNR and CDR2 FQNEAQ (reference sequence). The CDR3 is made up of 12 amino acids.

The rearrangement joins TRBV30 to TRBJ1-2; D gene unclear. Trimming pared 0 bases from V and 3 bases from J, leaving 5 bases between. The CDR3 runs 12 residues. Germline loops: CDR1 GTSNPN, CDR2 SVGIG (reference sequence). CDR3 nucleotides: TGTGCCTGGAGTGTACAGCACTATGGCTACACCTTC. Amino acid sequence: CAWSVQHYGYTF.

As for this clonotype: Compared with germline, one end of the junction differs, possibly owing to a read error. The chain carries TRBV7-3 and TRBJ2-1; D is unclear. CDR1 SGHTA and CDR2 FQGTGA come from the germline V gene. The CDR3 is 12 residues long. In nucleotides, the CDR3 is TGTGCCGGCAGCCGTCCTTTCCATGAGCAGTTCTTC. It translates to CAGSRPFHEQFF.

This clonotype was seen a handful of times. The CDR3 region has the DNA TGTGCCAGCAGCGGCGGGCGAGATGGCTACACCTTC. Translation: CASSGGRDGYTF. V usage is TRBV5-6 and J usage is TRBJ1-2; D remains unclear. Between the trimmed V and J ends, which lost 4 bases and 6 bases, there was a span of 10 bases. The germline V gene encodes CDR1 SGHDT and CDR2 YYEEEE. The CDR3 is made up of 12 amino acids. Using reference TRBV5-6 and TRBJ1-2 for the parts outside the CDR3, the full variable domain is DAGVTQSPTHLIKTRGQQVTLRCSPKSGHDTVSWYQQALGQGPQFIFQYYEEEERQRGNFPDRFSGHQFPNYSSELNVNALLLGDSALYLCASSGGRDGYTFGSGTRLTVV.

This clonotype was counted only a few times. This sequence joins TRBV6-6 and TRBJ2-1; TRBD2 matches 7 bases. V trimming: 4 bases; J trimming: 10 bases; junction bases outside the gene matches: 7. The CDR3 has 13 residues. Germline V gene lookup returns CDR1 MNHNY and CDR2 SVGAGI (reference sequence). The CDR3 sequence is CASSFRERGEQFF. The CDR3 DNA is TGTGCCAGCAGTTTCCGCGAGCGGGGAGAGCAGTTCTTC.

The CDR3 nucleotides read TGTGCCAGCAGCTTAGACCGGACAGGGGGCTTTCAGCCCCAGCATTTT. Its protein is CASSLDRTGGFQPQHF. The chain recombines TRBV7-9 with TRBJ1-5; 11 bases are a match to TRBD1. The germline CDR1 and CDR2 sequences are SEHNR and FQNEAQ (reference sequence). The length of the CDR3 is 16 residues. Trimming cost V 1 base and J 6 bases; bases outside gene matches: 5.

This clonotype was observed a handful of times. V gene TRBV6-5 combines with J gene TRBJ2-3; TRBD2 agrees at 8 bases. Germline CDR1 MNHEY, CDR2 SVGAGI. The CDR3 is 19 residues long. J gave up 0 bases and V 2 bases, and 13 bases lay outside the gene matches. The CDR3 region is CASSYLSGGPHSSTDTQYF. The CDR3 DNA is TGTGCCAGCAGTTACCTGAGCGGGGGTCCCCATTCTAGCACAGATACGCAGTATTTT.

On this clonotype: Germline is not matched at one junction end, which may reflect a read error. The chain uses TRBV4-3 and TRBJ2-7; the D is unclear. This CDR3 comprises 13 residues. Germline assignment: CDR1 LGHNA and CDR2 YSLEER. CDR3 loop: CVSSTRASLEQYF. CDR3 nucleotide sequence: TGCGTCAGCAGCACCCGGGCCTCTTTGGAGCAGTACTTC.